A single T cell receptor (beta chain) is shown here with its context. Its antigen remains unidentified. The CDR3 spans 15 residues. With 3 bases removed from V and 4 bases from J, the gap between germline ends came to 10 bases. Germline loops: CDR1 SEHNR, CDR2 FQNEAQ (reference sequence). These data belong to a study of T cell responses to AZD1222 COVID-19 vaccine. General study points: White British people made up most donors, females outnumbered males, and clonal diversity was possibly underestimated.

Here immunoSEQ multiplex PCR was the method, and the copy in TCRdb shows in-frame clones only, minus some. Of some 170,000 clones in the sample, 70% to 90% were seen once. The V gene is TRBV7-9, the J gene TRBJ2-6, with D maybe TRBD1 (6 bases). The sample in question was peripheral blood, obtained 28 days after the second dose of the MenACWY control vaccine. The sequence derives from an adult who received the MenACWY meningococcal vaccine as a control. CDR3 region: CASSLRGRGANVLTF. Written as DNA, the CDR3 is TGTGCCAGCAGCTTGAGGGGGAGAGGGGCCAACGTCCTGACTTTC.